A selection of T cell receptor beta chains follows, all from one sample in a study of blood T cell repertoires in COVID-19. TCRdb's table, derived via immunoSEQ multiplex PCR, lists solely in-frame clones and lacks some. The top ten hold approximately 2.1% of the sample, which has approximately 210,000 clones, roughly 88% seen once. The sample consisted of peripheral blood. The receptors were sampled from a man in his thirties or forties who had recovered from COVID-19. Both conserved end residues are part of each CDR3. Only part of the rows carry a size: once, few, many, or a class if the clone is expanded.

V	J	size	CDR3
TRBV6-6	TRBJ1-2	once	CASSYPSGGDGYTF
TRBV6-2/TRBV6-3	TRBJ1-1	NA	CASSPHRGTEAFF
TRBV7-2	TRBJ1-6	NA	CASSLAGGYNSPLHF
TRBV5-1	TRBJ1-4	NA	CASSVRQGAREKLFF
TRBV7-2	TRBJ2-7	NA	CASSARQGPYEQYF
TRBV9	TRBJ2-2	NA	CASSLPGQGWTGELFF
TRBV3-1/TRBV3-2	TRBJ2-2	few	CASSQRAYPTNTGELFF
TRBV5-1	TRBJ2-2	NA	CASSLASGNTGELFF
TRBV27	TRBJ1-2	NA	CASRRQFGTEIYGYTF
TRBV18	TRBJ1-2	NA	CASSGFQDRGGYTF
TRBV12-3/TRBV12-4	TRBJ2-1	NA	CASSWGGENEQFF
TRBV5-1	TRBJ2-1	NA	CASSSHNEQFF
TRBV5-1	TRBJ2-7	NA	CASSLGEGLTYEQYF
TRBV7-8	TRBJ2-3	NA	CASSLGPSGSTDTQYF
TRBV27	TRBJ2-5	once	CASTRRGPAVGETQYF
TRBV9	TRBJ1-1	NA	CASSVTGVNTEAFF
TRBV3-1/TRBV3-2	TRBJ1-2	few	CASSQARQSGYTF
TRBV24-1	TRBJ2-7	NA	CATSDSNSYEQYF
TRBV2	TRBJ2-5	NA	CASSSSGGAWETQYF
TRBV7-2	TRBJ1-3	once	CASRLRQGNTIYF
TRBV7-2	TRBJ2-3	NA	CASSLGGAKYTQYF
TRBV9	TRBJ1-4	NA	CASSVAPRDKNEKLFF
TRBV28	TRBJ1-4	once	CASTSGTGLEKLFF
TRBV30	TRBJ1-1	once	CAWSRGMNTEAFF
TRBV27	TRBJ1-2	once	CASSVTGPYGYTF
TRBV6-4	TRBJ2-6	once	CATKGSGANVLTF
TRBV19	TRBJ2-2	NA	CASRRGNTGELFF
TRBV5-1	TRBJ2-7	once	CASSLSQGYYEQYF
TRBV6-5	TRBJ2-1	NA	CASSYNRGFWNEQFF